This T cell receptor beta chain was recovered during a study of cytomegalovirus exposure and HLA in healthy donors. Regarding this clone: Antigen unknown.

Study-level points and caveats: There were over 150 TCR beta chains listed as cytomegalovirus-associated. Of the V segments, some could not be distinguished, including TRBV6-2 and TRBV6-3, and were excluded. In a later analysis, HLA-C alleles had the fewest associated TCRs, DRB1 alleles the most. The study had only CMV serostatus as immune exposure information.

The CDR3 length is 16 residues. Germline values: CDR1 MDHEN, CDR2 SYDVKM. V shed 5 bases, J shed 7 bases, and the junction held 13 bases outside the gene matches. In the PCR, 60 Vbeta and 13 Jbeta primers were used. Repertoires were generated with immunoSEQ multiplex PCR, while TCRdb's copy carries only in-frame clones and drops some. The sample records roughly 180,000 clones, 84% being singletons. The sample comprised PBMCs. This TCR came from a man between 18 and 35 years old in good health and CMV-seronegative. The chain has TRBV28 and TRBJ2-1; TRBD2 matches at 8 bases. The CDR3 is CASSPATSGSRNEQFF. CDR3 in DNA: TGTGCCAGCAGTCCCGCGACCAGCGGGAGCCGAAATGAGCAGTTCTTC.